The 9 T cell receptor beta chains listed next were all sequenced from one sample in a study of T cells in Graves' hyperthyroidism and ophthalmopathy. Authors of the study amplified TCR beta CDR3 regions from RNA transcripts. The TCR CDR3 was amplified in a first-round RT-PCR using the HTBI primer set. TCRdb fed the multiplex PCR reads into MiXCR, producing one record per CDR3 protein. The repertoire holds around 97,000 distinct CDR3 sequences, with 40% to 50% as singletons. Sequencing input: blood. The receptors were gathered from a man between 35 and 55 years old with Graves' hyperthyroidism.

V is TRBV10-3 and J is TRBJ2-1, with TRBD2 matching 7 bases. This CDR3 has 13 residues. The junction had 7 bases not matched to a gene; V was cut back by 8 bases and J by 6 bases. CDR1 and CDR2 from the germline V gene are ENHRY and SYGVKD. The CDR3 DNA reads as TGTGCCATCGGGAGGGGCGGGAGCAATGAGCAGTTCTTC. It translates to CAIGRGGSNEQFF.

This clonotype has ten or more counts. The chain employs TRBV11-2 and TRBJ2-7; tentative D call: TRBD2 (5 bases). The CDR3 is 15 amino acids. Trimming pared 7 bases from V and 2 bases from J, leaving 18 bases between. CDR1 is SGHAT, CDR2 FQNNGV, per germline. CDR3 amino acids: CASTEAGRETYEQYF. The CDR3 bases are TGTGCCAGCACCGAGGCAGGACGGGAAACCTACGAGCAGTACTTC.

The rearrangement joins TRBV19 to TRBJ2-7, with TRBD1 matching over 8 bases. The CDR3 totals 10 residues. Germline V CDR1 and CDR2: LNHDA, SQIVND (reference sequence). The CDR3 loop reads CASSISGQGV. CDR3 nucleotides: TGTGCCAGTAGTATATCCGGACAGGGAGTT.

Worth noting for this clonotype: A clone one base away is much larger, so this may be a read error. V usage is TRBV6-5 and J usage is TRBJ1-2; D gene ambiguous. The germline gives CDR1 MNHEY, CDR2 SVGAGI. The CDR3 contains 13 residues. V was clipped by 2 bases and J by 8 bases, with 12 bases between them. CDR3 residues: CASSYEGLEGYTF. In DNA, the CDR3 is TGTGCCAGCAGTTACGAAGGGTTGGAGGGCTACACCTTC.

This clonotype occurred many times. The V gene is TRBV11-2, the J gene TRBJ2-1; the D gene is possibly TRBD2 (6 bases). V lost 5 bases and J 6 bases, leaving 17 bases between the germline ends. Germline V gene lookup returns CDR1 SGHAT and CDR2 FQNNGV. The CDR3 consists of 15 residues. CDR3 DNA sequence: TGTGCCAGCAGCCCTCAGATTATTAGCGGCAATGAGCAGTTCTTC. Translating gives CASSPQIISGNEQFF. Together with reference TRBV11-2 and TRBJ2-1, the CDR3 gives the full variable domain: EAGVAQSPRYKIIEKRQSVAFWCNPISGHATLYWYQQILGQGPKLLIQFQNNGVVDDSQLPKDRFSAERLKGVDSTLKIQPAKLEDSAVYLCASSPQIISGNEQFFGPGTRLTVL.

Worth noting for this clonotype: In this CDR3 the conserved last residue, phenylalanine or tryptophan, is missing, so a read error is likely. The chain recombines TRBV7-8 with TRBJ2-2; 9 bases map to TRBD2. The V gene's germline CDR1 is SGHVS and CDR2 FQNEAQ. This CDR3 region has 16 residues. The CDR3 nucleotides read TGTGCCAGCGGCTTAGCGCCTAGCGGGACCCCCGGGGAGCTGTTTTCT. The encoded protein is CASGLAPSGTPGELFS.

This clonotype has a count of ten or more. This rearrangement joins TRBV20-1 to TRBJ1-1, with D tentatively TRBD1 (5 bases). The CDR3 runs 13 residues. Between the trimmed V and J ends, which lost 3 bases and 0 bases, there was a span of 8 bases. The V gene's germline CDR1 is DFQATT and CDR2 SNEGSKA (reference sequence). For the CDR3, the DNA is TGCAGTGCTAGGGGGGATATGAACACTGAAGCTTTCTTT. Its translation is CSARGDMNTEAFF.

This clonotype was seen ten or more times. This chain connects TRBV10-1 to TRBJ2-7; weak D call: TRBD1 (5 bases). In germline, CDR1 is WNHNN, CDR2 SYGVQD (reference sequence). This CDR3 comprises 15 residues. Trimming stripped 4 bases from V and 2 bases from J, with 15 bases between. CDR3 loop: CASSAQGEPPYEQYF. For the CDR3, the DNA is TGCGCCAGCAGTGCCCAGGGCGAACCTCCCTACGAGCAGTACTTC.

For this clonotype: One end of the junction does not line up with germline, which may come from a read error. The CDR3 region has the DNA TGTGTCAGCAGCTTAGATTCGTGGGATTGGGGCTACGCCTTC. Translating it yields CVSSLDSWDWGYAF. The rearrangement links TRBV7-9 to TRBJ1-2, with a weak D call TRBD1 (5 bases). Per the germline V gene, CDR1 is SEHNR and CDR2 is FQNEAQ (reference sequence). The CDR3 is made up of 14 amino acids.